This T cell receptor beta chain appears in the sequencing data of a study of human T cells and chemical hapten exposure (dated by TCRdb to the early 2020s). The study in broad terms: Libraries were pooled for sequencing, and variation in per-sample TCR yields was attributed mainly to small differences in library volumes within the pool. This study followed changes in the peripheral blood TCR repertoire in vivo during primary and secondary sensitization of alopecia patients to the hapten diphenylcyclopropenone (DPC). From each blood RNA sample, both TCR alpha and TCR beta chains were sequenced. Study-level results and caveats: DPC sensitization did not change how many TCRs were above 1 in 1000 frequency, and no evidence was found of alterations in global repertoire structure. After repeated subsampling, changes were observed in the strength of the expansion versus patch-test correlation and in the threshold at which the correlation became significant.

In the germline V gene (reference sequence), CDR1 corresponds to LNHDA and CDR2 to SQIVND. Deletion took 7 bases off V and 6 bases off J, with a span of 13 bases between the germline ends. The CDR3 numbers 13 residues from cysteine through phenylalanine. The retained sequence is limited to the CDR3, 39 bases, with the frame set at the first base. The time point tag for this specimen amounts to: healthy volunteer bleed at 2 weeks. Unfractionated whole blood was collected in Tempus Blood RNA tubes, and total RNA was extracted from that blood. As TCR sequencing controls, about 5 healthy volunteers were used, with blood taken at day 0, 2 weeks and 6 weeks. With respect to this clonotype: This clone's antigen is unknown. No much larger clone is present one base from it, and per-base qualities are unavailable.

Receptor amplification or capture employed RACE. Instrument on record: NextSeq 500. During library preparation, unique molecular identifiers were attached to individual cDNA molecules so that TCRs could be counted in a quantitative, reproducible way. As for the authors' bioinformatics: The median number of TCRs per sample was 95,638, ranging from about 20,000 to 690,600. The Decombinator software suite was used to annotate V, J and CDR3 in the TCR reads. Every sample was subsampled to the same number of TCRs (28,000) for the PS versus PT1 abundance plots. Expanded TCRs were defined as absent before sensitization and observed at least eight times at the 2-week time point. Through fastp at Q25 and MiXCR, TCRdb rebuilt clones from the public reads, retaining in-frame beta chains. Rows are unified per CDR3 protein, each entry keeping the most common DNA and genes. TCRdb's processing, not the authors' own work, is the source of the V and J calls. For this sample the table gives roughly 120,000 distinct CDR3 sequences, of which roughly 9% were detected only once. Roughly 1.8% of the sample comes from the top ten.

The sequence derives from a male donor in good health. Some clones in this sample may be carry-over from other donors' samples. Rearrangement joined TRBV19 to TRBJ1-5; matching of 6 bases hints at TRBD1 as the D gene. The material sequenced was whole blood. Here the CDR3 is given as CASTGEGLQPQHF. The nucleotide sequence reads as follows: TGTGCCAGTACAGGGGAAGGGCTTCAGCCCCAGCATTTT.